The 31 T cell receptor beta chains below all came from one sample that was sequenced in a study of cytomegalovirus exposure and HLA in healthy donors. Libraries were prepared by immunoSEQ multiplex PCR; TCRdb keeps only in-frame clonotypes and omits some of them. The data contain fewer than 90,000 clones, around 82% of them seen just once; the ten biggest clones take up 9% to 13%. The sample consisted of PBMCs. These receptors were collected from a woman younger than 35 in good health and CMV-seropositive.

The V gene is TRBV6-5, the J gene TRBJ1-2; D call uncertain. The CDR3 length is 14 residues. Germline V gene data show CDR1 as MNHEY and CDR2 as SVGAGI. V shed 4 bases and J shed 5 bases, with 14 bases lying between them. CDR3 sequence reads: CASSFTGRNYGYTF. As DNA, the CDR3 is TGTGCCAGCAGTTTTACGGGGAGGAATTATGGCTACACCTTC.

This chain uses TRBV7-8 with TRBJ2-1; tentative D call: TRBD1 (6 bases). Germline V gives CDR1 SGHVS, CDR2 FQNEAQ. V was cut by 4 bases and J by 4 bases, with 17 bases left in between. This CDR3 comprises 16 residues. CDR3 loop: CASSSFSGVVYNEQFF. The CDR3 DNA reads as TGTGCCAGCAGCTCCTTCTCAGGGGTGGTTTACAATGAGCAGTTCTTC.

The chain uses TRBV9 and TRBJ2-7; tentative D call: TRBD2 (5 bases). The CDR3 runs 12 residues. V lost 4 bases, J lost 9 bases, and 14 bases lay in between. Germline V CDR1 and CDR2: SGDLS, YYNGEE. CDR3 sequence: CASSPEGRGQYF. The CDR3 DNA sequence: TGTGCCAGCAGCCCAGAGGGCCGGGGGCAGTACTTC.

The chain combines TRBV7-2 with TRBJ2-7; a possible D gene is TRBD2 (6 bases). The CDR3 spans 16 residues. Trimming cost V 0 bases and J 4 bases, with 16 bases left between them. Germline-derived CDR1 and CDR2 are SGHTA and FQGNSA. In DNA, the CDR3 is TGTGCCAGCAGCTTAGCTACGGGGGACCCCGAATACGAGCAGTACTTC. Translating gives CASSLATGDPEYEQYF.

V and J are TRBV6-5 and TRBJ1-5, with D unclear. V was clipped by 0 bases and J by 1 base, with 4 bases between them. This CDR3 is built from 14 residues. Germline V lookup: CDR1 MNHEY, CDR2 SVGAGI. CDR3 coding DNA: TGTGCCAGCAGTTACTCGAGAAGCAATCAGCCCCAGCATTTT. It yields the protein CASSYSRSNQPQHF.

This chain links TRBV28 with TRBJ2-7; 9 bases are shared with TRBD1. The germline CDR1 and CDR2 sequences are MDHEN and SYDVKM. CDR3 length equals 16 residues. Unmatched junction bases numbered 12, after V lost 6 bases and J lost 3 bases. The CDR3 reads CASRPGTGIFFYEQYF. In nucleotides, the CDR3 is TGTGCCAGCAGGCCCGGGACAGGGATCTTTTTCTACGAGCAGTACTTC.

This chain links TRBV10-3 with TRBJ1-4; no reliable D call. CDR3 size: 14 residues. CDR1 is ENHRY, CDR2 SYGVKD, per germline. V was shortened by 4 bases and J by 8 bases, with 14 bases between the two germline ends. CDR3 DNA: TGTGCCATCAGTGGAGGCCCGACTAGCGAAAAACTGTTTTTT. Translating gives CAISGGPTSEKLFF.

The chain couples TRBV9 to TRBJ2-5, with 9 bases matching TRBD2. This CDR3 region has 18 residues. Germline V gives CDR1 SGDLS, CDR2 YYNGEE. Trimming cost V 3 bases and J 1 base; bases outside gene matches: 13. The CDR3 spells CASSATVRASGVQETQYF. The CDR3 DNA sequence: TGTGCCAGCAGCGCAACAGTCCGGGCTAGCGGGGTCCAAGAGACCCAGTACTTC.

About this clone: Other DNA variants within this sample encode the same CDR3. The chain uses TRBV27 and TRBJ2-2; TRBD2 matches 7 bases. This CDR3 contains 13 residues. With 4 bases clipped from V and 5 bases from J, the junction kept 1 base outside the gene matches. Germline V gene data show CDR1 as MNHEY and CDR2 as SMNVEV (reference sequence). CDR3 nucleotides: TGTGCCAGCAGTTGGGGGGGAACCGGGGAGCTGTTTTTT. Its protein is CASSWGGTGELFF.

J is TRBJ2-1 and V is TRBV13; D ambiguous. CDR1 is PRHDT, CDR2 FYEKMQ, per germline (reference sequence). The CDR3 runs 12 residues. Trimming took 0 bases from V and 12 from J, leaving 9 bases between them. CDR3 bases: TGTGCCAGCAGCTTAGGGACCCCGGGGCAGTTCTTC. It specifies CASSLGTPGQFF.

The CDR3 sequence: CASTPGSGGARYNEQFF. Here the CDR3 DNA reads TGCGCCAGCACCCCGGGGAGCGGGGGGGCGAGGTACAATGAGCAGTTCTTC. The rearrangement joins TRBV5-1 to TRBJ2-1; 10 bases match TRBD2. Unmatched junction bases numbered 13, after V lost 6 bases and J lost 4 bases. Per the germline V gene, CDR1 is SGHRS and CDR2 is YFSETQ. The CDR3 runs to 17 residues.

The chain employs TRBV19 and TRBJ2-3, with TRBD2 matching 10 bases. Germline V CDR1 and CDR2: LNHDA, SQIVND (reference sequence). J gave up 2 bases and V 5 bases, and 13 bases lay outside the gene matches. CDR3 length equals 18 residues. This CDR3 reads CASSRTSGAWTYTDTQYF. The CDR3 DNA reads TGTGCCAGTAGTCGGACTAGCGGAGCCTGGACTTACACAGATACGCAGTATTTT.

Written as DNA, the CDR3 is TGCGCCAGCAGCTTGGGAGTAGCGGGGTTTTACTTCAGCGAGACCCAGTACTTC. Translating it yields CASSLGVAGFYFSETQYF. The J gene is TRBJ2-5, the V gene TRBV5-1; 8 nucleotides line up with TRBD2. The V gene's germline CDR1 is SGHRS and CDR2 YFSETQ. Unmatched junction bases numbered 15, after V lost 0 bases and J lost 5 bases. The CDR3 length is 18 residues.

The chain employs TRBV5-4 and TRBJ2-5, with 7 bases fitting TRBD1. The V gene's germline CDR1 is SGHNT and CDR2 YYREEE (reference sequence). V gave up 1 base and J gave up 2 bases; unmatched junction bases: 5. The CDR3 length is 15 residues. The CDR3 DNA is TGTGCCAGCAGCTTGACAGGGGTAGGTCAAGAGACCCAGTACTTC. Amino acids: CASSLTGVGQETQYF.

The rearrangement joins TRBV5-4 to TRBJ1-1; TRBD1 aligns across 8 bases. The germline V gene has CDR1 SGHNT and CDR2 YYREEE (reference sequence). J gave up 2 bases and V 2 bases, and 5 bases lay outside the gene matches. CDR3 size: 15 residues. The CDR3 loop reads CASSLEDRDNTEAFF. The CDR3 nucleotides read TGTGCCAGCAGCTTAGAGGACAGGGATAACACTGAAGCTTTCTTT.

This chain joins TRBV5-4 and TRBJ1-4, with TRBD1 as a possible D gene (6 bases). This CDR3 has 15 amino acids. The germline V gene encodes CDR1 SGHNT and CDR2 YYREEE (reference sequence). The V and J ends lost 0 bases and 7 bases respectively, with 13 bases between them. The CDR3 loop is CASSLGGRGREKLFF. As DNA, the CDR3 is TGTGCCAGCAGCTTGGGAGGCAGGGGCCGTGAAAAACTGTTTTTT.

This chain uses TRBV4-1 with TRBJ2-5, with D tentatively TRBD1 (5 bases). The germline V gene encodes CDR1 MGHRA and CDR2 YSYEKL. This CDR3 region has 14 residues. The germline V and J ends were trimmed by 1 base and 3 bases, with 9 bases remaining between them. In nucleotides, the CDR3 is TGCGCCAGCAGCCAAGCCCCAGGGAAAGAGACCCAGTACTTC. Its translation is CASSQAPGKETQYF.

This chain joins TRBV7-9 and TRBJ2-1; 7 bases agree with TRBD2. This CDR3 region has 14 residues. Unmatched junction bases numbered 6, after V lost 5 bases and J lost 5 bases. Germline CDR1 and CDR2: SEHNR and FQNEAQ (reference sequence). The CDR3 reads CASSHRDYHNEQFF. The CDR3 nucleotides are TGTGCCAGCAGCCACCGGGACTACCACAATGAGCAGTTCTTC.

The chain is built from TRBV7-8 and TRBJ1-1, with 12 bases lining up with TRBD1. This CDR3 is 15 amino acids long. Trimming cost V 5 bases and J 4 bases; bases outside gene matches: 5. The germline V gene encodes CDR1 SGHVS and CDR2 FQNEAQ. The chain's CDR3 is CASSTGTGGLTEAFF. The CDR3 nucleotides read TGTGCCAGCAGCACCGGGACAGGGGGCCTCACTGAAGCTTTCTTT.

V usage is TRBV28 and J usage is TRBJ2-1; TRBD2 agrees at 11 bases. V was pared by 6 bases and J by 4 bases, with 8 bases of the junction left unmatched. This CDR3 is built from 16 residues. Germline V gene sequence: CDR1 MDHEN, CDR2 SYDVKM. This CDR3 is CASRPATSGGYNEQFF. CDR3 coding DNA: TGTGCCAGCAGACCTGCTACTAGCGGGGGTTACAATGAGCAGTTCTTC.

Details on this clone: In the same sample, other DNA sequences code for this CDR3. V is TRBV7-9 and J is TRBJ1-2; 10 positions agree with TRBD1. J gave up 2 bases and V 3 bases, and 0 bases lay outside the gene matches. Per germline, CDR1 SEHNR and CDR2 FQNEAQ (reference sequence). The CDR3 is 14 amino acids. The CDR3 region has the DNA TGTGCCAGCAGCTTGGGACAGGGGAACTATGGCTACACCTTC. Its translation is CASSLGQGNYGYTF.

The chain couples TRBV28 to TRBJ2-2; 9 bases align to TRBD1. The CDR3 runs 16 residues. Germline V lookup: CDR1 MDHEN, CDR2 SYDVKM. V gave up 7 bases and J gave up 5 bases; unmatched junction bases: 11. Here the CDR3 reads CASTSSGTGRTGELFF. The DNA of the CDR3 is TGTGCCAGCACCTCCTCTGGGACAGGGAGGACCGGGGAGCTGTTTTTT.

The gene calls are TRBV2 and TRBJ2-7; TRBD1 matches at 7 bases. This CDR3 contains 13 residues. The junction had 3 bases not matched to a gene; V was cut back by 7 bases and J by 0 bases. Germline V lookup: CDR1 SNHLY, CDR2 FYNNEI. The CDR3 region has the DNA TGTGCCAGCACCGGGACAGACTCCTACGAGCAGTACTTC. It is translated as CASTGTDSYEQYF.

The rearrangement uses TRBV30 and TRBJ1-2; D gene uncertain. V was trimmed by 0 bases and J by 4 bases, leaving 12 bases between them. This CDR3 region has 14 residues. Germline loops: CDR1 GTSNPN, CDR2 SVGIG (reference sequence). CDR3 sequence reads: CAWSVRGFRYGYTF. CDR3 in DNA: TGTGCCTGGAGTGTACGGGGATTTCGCTATGGCTACACCTTC.

The rearrangement joins TRBV30 to TRBJ1-5; 10 nucleotides align to TRBD1. Germline CDR1 reads GTSNPN; CDR2 reads SVGIG (reference sequence). J lost 3 bases, V lost 3 bases, and 2 bases had no gene match. This CDR3 comprises 14 residues. Here the CDR3 DNA reads TGTGCCTGGAGGGGACAGGGGTACAATCAGCCCCAGCATTTT. Its protein product is CAWRGQGYNQPQHF.

The chain employs TRBV4-1 and TRBJ1-1; D unclear. This CDR3 is built from 14 residues. V was shortened by 1 base and J by 0 bases, with 6 bases between the two germline ends. CDR1 and CDR2 (germline): MGHRA, YSYEKL. CDR3 bases: TGCGCCAGCAGCCAAGTCCTATTGAACACTGAAGCTTTCTTT. It translates to CASSQVLLNTEAFF.

The V call is TRBV5-6, the J call TRBJ2-7; 11 bases are a match to TRBD1. Germline V lookup: CDR1 SGHDT, CDR2 YYEEEE. This CDR3 spans 14 amino acids. The V segment lost 3 bases and the J segment 4 bases; nucleotides outside the gene matches: 3. CDR3 loop: CASSSGQGAYEQYF. The CDR3 DNA is TGTGCCAGCAGCTCTGGACAGGGGGCTTACGAGCAGTACTTC.

V is TRBV5-6 and J is TRBJ1-5; a weak D match, TRBD1 (5 bases). Trimming left V 4 bases short and J 3 bases short, with 17 bases between. The germline V gene has CDR1 SGHDT and CDR2 YYEEEE. CDR3 length: 16 amino acids. CDR3 protein: CASSTIRDSYNQPQHF. DNA for the CDR3: TGTGCCAGCAGCACAATTAGGGACTCCTACAATCAGCCCCAGCATTTT.

This clone occurred once. Within the sample, other DNA sequences also encode this same CDR3. The V call is TRBV9, the J call TRBJ1-2; TRBD1 agrees at 9 bases. The V and J ends lost 0 bases and 6 bases, in that order; junction bases with no gene match: 0. Germline-derived CDR1 and CDR2 are SGDLS and YYNGEE. The length of the CDR3 is 13 residues. The CDR3 region is CASSVGTGDGYTF. Here the CDR3 DNA reads TGTGCCAGCAGCGTAGGGACAGGGGATGGCTACACCTTC.

The chain joins TRBV11-3 to TRBJ2-2, with 8 bases that match TRBD2. V shed 1 base, J shed 6 bases, and the junction held 10 bases outside the gene matches. This CDR3 region has 17 residues. The germline CDR1 and CDR2 sequences are SGHNT and YENEEA. As DNA, the CDR3 is TGTGCCAGCAGCTTAGCGGGAGGAGCGGGGGCCCCCGGGGAGCTGTTTTTT. Its protein is CASSLAGGAGAPGELFF.

The chain is built from TRBV4-2 and TRBJ1-4, with 9 bases lining up with TRBD1. This CDR3 has 16 residues. CDR1 and CDR2 from the germline V gene are LGHNA and YNFKEQ. V lost 4 bases to trimming and J lost 10 bases; unmatched junction nucleotides: 13. Written as DNA, the CDR3 is TGTGCCAGCAGCCCCGACAGGGGGATACCCCTTAGAAAACTGTTTTTT. It codes for CASSPDRGIPLRKLFF.